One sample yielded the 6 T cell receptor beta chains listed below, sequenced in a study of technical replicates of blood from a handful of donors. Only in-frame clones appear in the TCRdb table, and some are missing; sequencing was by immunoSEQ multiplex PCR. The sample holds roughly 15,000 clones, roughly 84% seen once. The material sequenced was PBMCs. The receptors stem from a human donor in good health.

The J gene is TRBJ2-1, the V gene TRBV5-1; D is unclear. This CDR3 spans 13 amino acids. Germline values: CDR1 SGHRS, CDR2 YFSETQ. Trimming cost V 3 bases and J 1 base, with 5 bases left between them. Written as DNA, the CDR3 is TGCGCCAGCAGCTCCGGGTCCTACAATGAGCAGTTCTTC. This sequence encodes CASSSGSYNEQFF.

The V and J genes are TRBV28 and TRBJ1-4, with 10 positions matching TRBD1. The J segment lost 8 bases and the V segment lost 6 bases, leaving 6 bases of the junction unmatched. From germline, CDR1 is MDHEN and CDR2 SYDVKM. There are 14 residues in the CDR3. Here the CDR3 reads CASSQGQGREKLFF. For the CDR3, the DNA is TGTGCCAGCAGCCAGGGACAGGGGCGAGAAAAACTGTTTTTT.

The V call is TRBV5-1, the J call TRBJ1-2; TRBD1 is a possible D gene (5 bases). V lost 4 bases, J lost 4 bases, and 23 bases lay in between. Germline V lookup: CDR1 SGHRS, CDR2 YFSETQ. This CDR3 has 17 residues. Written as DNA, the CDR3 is TGCGCCAGCAGCCCGGGCCCCGGCGACAGTGTCGCCTATGGCTACACCTTC. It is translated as CASSPGPGDSVAYGYTF. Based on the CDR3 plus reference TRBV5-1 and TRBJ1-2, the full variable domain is KAGVTQTPRYLIKTRGQQVTLSCSPISGHRSVSWYQQTPGQGLQFLFEYFSETQRNKGNFPGRFSGRQFSNSRSEMNVSTLELGDSALYLCASSPGPGDSVAYGYTFGSGTRLTVV.

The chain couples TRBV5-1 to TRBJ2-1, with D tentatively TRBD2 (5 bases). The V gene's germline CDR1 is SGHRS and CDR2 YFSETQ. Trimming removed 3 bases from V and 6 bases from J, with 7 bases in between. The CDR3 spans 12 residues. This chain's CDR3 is CASSSAGNEQFF. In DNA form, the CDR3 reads TGCGCCAGCAGCTCGGCGGGCAATGAGCAGTTCTTC.

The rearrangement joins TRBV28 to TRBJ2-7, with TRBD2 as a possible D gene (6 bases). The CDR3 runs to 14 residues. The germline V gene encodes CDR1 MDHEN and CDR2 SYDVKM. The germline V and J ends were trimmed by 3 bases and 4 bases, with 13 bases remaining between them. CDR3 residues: CASSFGDSNYEQYF. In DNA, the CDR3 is TGTGCCAGCAGTTTTGGGGACTCGAATTACGAGCAGTACTTC.

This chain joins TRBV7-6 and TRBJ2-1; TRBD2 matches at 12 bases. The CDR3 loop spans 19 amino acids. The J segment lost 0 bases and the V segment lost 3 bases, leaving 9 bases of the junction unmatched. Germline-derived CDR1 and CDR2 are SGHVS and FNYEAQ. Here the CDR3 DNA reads TGTGCCAGCAGCTTCAGGACTAGCGGGATAGGGGGCTCCTACAATGAGCAGTTCTTC. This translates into CASSFRTSGIGGSYNEQFF. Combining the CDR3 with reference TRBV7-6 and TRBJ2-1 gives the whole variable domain GAGVSQSPRYKVTKRGQDVALRCDPISGHVSLYWYRQALGQGPEFLTYFNYEAQQDKSGLPNDRFSAERPEGSISTLTIQRTEQRDSAMYRCASSFRTSGIGGSYNEQFFGPGTRLTVL.